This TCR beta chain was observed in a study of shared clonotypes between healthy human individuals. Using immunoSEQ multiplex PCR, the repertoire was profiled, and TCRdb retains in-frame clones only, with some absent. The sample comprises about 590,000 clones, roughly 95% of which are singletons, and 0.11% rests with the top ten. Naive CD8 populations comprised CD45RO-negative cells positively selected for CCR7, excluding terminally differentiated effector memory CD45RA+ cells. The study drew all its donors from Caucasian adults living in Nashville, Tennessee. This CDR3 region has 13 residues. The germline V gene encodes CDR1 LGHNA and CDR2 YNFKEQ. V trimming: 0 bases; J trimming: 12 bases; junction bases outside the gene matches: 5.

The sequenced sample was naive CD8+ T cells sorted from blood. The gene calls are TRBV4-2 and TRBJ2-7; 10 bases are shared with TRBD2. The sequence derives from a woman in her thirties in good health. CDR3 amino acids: CASSQDLAGVVYF. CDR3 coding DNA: TGTGCCAGCAGCCAAGATCTAGCGGGAGTCGTGTACTTC.